The 12 T cell receptor beta chains below all came from one sample that was sequenced in a study of metastatic and nonmetastatic thyroid tumors. No patient had received any treatment before thyroid surgery. TCRdb recomputed clones from the PCR reads via MiXCR. This table has 25,000 to 35,000 clones, approximately 11% appearing once. Material: blood. The receptors here all came from a female donor with papillary thyroid cancer or a benign thyroid nodule (not recorded which). Some clones in this sample may be carry-over from other donors' samples.

The chain joins TRBV5-1 to TRBJ1-2; no clear D. Germline CDR1 and CDR2: SGHRS and YFSETQ. The CDR3 covers 11 residues. The V end lost 2 bases, the J end lost 8 bases, and 7 bases lay between the germline ends. The DNA of the CDR3 is TGCGCCAGCAGCTTTGGCCAGGGCTACACCTTC. This sequence encodes CASSFGQGYTF.

J is TRBJ2-3 and V is TRBV20-1; D ambiguous. Germline V CDR1 and CDR2: DFQATT, SNEGSKA (reference sequence). CDR3 length equals 15 residues. The CDR3 DNA reads as TGCACCCTTAGGGTTTCTCGGAGATTCACAGATACGCAGTATTTT. Protein sequence: CTLRVSRRFTDTQYF.

This clone was detected many times. This chain uses TRBV19 with TRBJ2-2, with D maybe TRBD1 (6 bases). Germline CDR1 LNHDA, CDR2 SQIVND (reference sequence). The CDR3 covers 15 residues. The V end lost 1 base, the J end lost 5 bases, and 11 bases lay between the germline ends. In DNA, the CDR3 is TGTGCCAGTAGTATAGTTGCCGGGACAACCGGGGAGCTGTTTTTT. It encodes CASSIVAGTTGELFF.

This clone was detected ten times or more. The genes are TRBV4-3 and TRBJ2-7; 10 bases match TRBD2. The J segment lost 5 bases and the V segment lost 0 bases, leaving 7 bases of the junction unmatched. This CDR3 spans 16 amino acids. Per the germline V gene, CDR1 is LGHNA and CDR2 is YSLEER. CDR3 residues: CASSQEVAGGPHEQYF. The CDR3, as DNA: TGCGCCAGCAGCCAAGAGGTAGCGGGAGGTCCCCACGAGCAGTACTTC.

This clone appeared many times. This chain uses TRBV12-3 or TRBV12-4 with TRBJ2-7, with 9 bases lining up with TRBD2. With V trimmed by 3 bases and J by 13 bases, 22 bases remained unmatched. This CDR3 is 17 amino acids long. CDR3 DNA sequence: TGTGCCAGCAGTTTCAATCCCCCGTCTTTTAGCGGGAGAGTTCTCTACTTC. Translated: CASSFNPPSFSGRVLYF.

CDR3 nucleotides: TGTGCCAGCAGCCCAGGACAGGTCGTCGATGAGCAGTTCTTC. The encoded protein is CASSPGQVVDEQFF. The genes are TRBV7-2 and TRBJ2-1; 7 bases fit TRBD1. Losses at the gene ends were 5 bases for V and 8 bases for J; bases not matched to a gene: 9. Germline values: CDR1 SGHTA, CDR2 FQGNSA. The CDR3 has 14 residues. Variable domain in full (rest from reference TRBV7-2 and TRBJ2-1): GAGVSQSPSNKVTEKGKDVELRCDPISGHTALYWYRQSLGQGLEFLIYFQGNSAPDKSGLPSDRFSAERTGGSVSTLTIQRTQQEDSAVYLCASSPGQVVDEQFFGPGTRLTVL.

This clone was counted only a few times. This rearrangement joins TRBV28 to TRBJ2-2, with unresolved D. Trimming pared 2 bases from V and 1 base from J, leaving 8 bases between. Germline CDR1 reads MDHEN; CDR2 reads SYDVKM. CDR3 length: 15 amino acids. The CDR3 DNA reads TGTGCCAGCAGTTTACCAGAAAAGAACACCGGGGAGCTGTTTTTT. Amino acids: CASSLPEKNTGELFF.

The J gene is TRBJ2-3, the V gene TRBV7-1; TRBD2 matches 11 bases. TRBV7-1 is flagged as an ORF with uncertain function. With V trimmed by 3 bases and J by 6 bases, 20 bases remained unmatched. The CDR3 is made up of 20 amino acids. The CDR3 protein is CASSSWGVISTSGSGDTQYF. In DNA form, the CDR3 reads TGTGCCAGCAGCTCTTGGGGGGTGATCTCTACTAGCGGGAGCGGGGATACGCAGTATTTT.

The sample holds many counts of this clone. This chain connects TRBV7-9 to TRBJ1-2, with D maybe TRBD1 (5 bases). Trimming shortened V by 1 base and J by 8 bases, and 8 bases separated the two germline ends. The CDR3 covers 12 residues. The germline V gene has CDR1 SEHNR and CDR2 FQNEAQ (reference sequence). CDR3 in DNA: TGTGCCAGCAGCTTAGGGGACTTGGGCTACACCTTC. It specifies CASSLGDLGYTF.

The table lists this clone with a few counts. The V gene is TRBV6-2 or TRBV6-3, the J gene TRBJ2-1; D call uncertain. Trimming removed 6 bases at V and 0 bases at J, with 6 bases between. This CDR3 contains 13 residues. Germline V CDR1 and CDR2: MNHEY, SVGEGT. CDR3 nucleotides: TGTGCCAGCAGGGCTGGCTCCTACAATGAGCAGTTCTTC. It codes for CASRAGSYNEQFF.

In its sample, this clone was seen many times. This chain uses TRBV11-2 with TRBJ1-4; D is unresolved. The CDR3 covers 12 residues. The V end was cut by 5 bases, the J end by 10 bases, with 11 bases between. The germline CDR1 and CDR2 sequences are SGHAT and FQNNGV. CDR3 protein: CASSPGPGKLFF. DNA of the CDR3: TGTGCCAGCAGCCCAGGCCCGGGAAAACTGTTTTTT. The full variable domain, in which reference TRBV11-2 and TRBJ1-4 provide the parts outside the CDR3, is EAGVAQSPRYKIIEKRQSVAFWCNPISGHATLYWYQQILGQGPKLLIQFQNNGVVDDSQLPKDRFSAERLKGVDSTLKIQPAKLEDSAVYLCASSPGPGKLFFGSGTQLSVL.

This clone was picked up a small number of times. The conserved final phenylalanine or tryptophan is absent from the CDR3, which likely points to a read error. The chain employs TRBV6-1 and TRBJ1-2; TRBD1 agrees at 7 bases. V was pared by 6 bases and J by 3 bases, with 7 bases of the junction left unmatched. CDR1 MNHNS and CDR2 SASEGT come from the germline V gene. The CDR3 is 14 amino acids. In nucleotides, the CDR3 is TGTGCCAGCAGGAACCCAGGGGGAGACTATGGCTACACCCTC. Translating it yields CASRNPGGDYGYTL.